This T cell receptor (beta chain) stems from a study of blood T cell repertoires in COVID-19 (dated by TCRdb to the early 2020s). For the study in its entirety: The collaborator samples originated in the United States, Italy and Spain and spanned the acute and convalescent phases of COVID-19. The prospective study material was composed of cDNA or gDNA derived from T cells, B-cell-depleted T cells, or PBMCs. Subjects who had been exposed to COVID-19, were actively infected with it, or had recovered from it provided the deeply sampled blood TCRbeta repertoires that made up the dataset. A freely available public database, intended as a resource for researchers studying the immune response to SARS-CoV-2, is where the repertoires were released. The samples were drawn from two sources: the first 160 participants of the ongoing ImmuneRACE study, and 1,000 to 1,500 subjects contributed by 6 global collaborators. Sample metadata almost always included a de-identified subject ID, COVID-19 status, age in years and sex. HLA class I and class II types, where available, came from metadata supplied by the sample provider rather than from assay-based typing.

Broad study findings and their caveats: The quantity of clinical and demographic metadata differed by source and by participant and was supplied without curation.

The germline V gene gives CDR1 as SGHTA and CDR2 as FQGNSA. Including cysteine and valine, the CDR3 has 16 amino acids. The retained sequence is limited to the CDR3, 48 bases, with the frame set at the first base. The junction shows trimming of 3 bases on V and 2 bases on J, and the gene matches do not reach 1 base of it. TCRbeta CDR3 regions were amplified from genomic DNA by means of the immunoSEQ Assay, a bias-controlled multiplex PCR. In the source study's methods: The number of nucleated cells in each sample was estimated from the amplification of reference gene primers within the assay. Sequence reads were collapsed and filtered to measure the absolute abundance of every unique TCRbeta CDR3 rearrangement. For each sample, productive Simpson clonality was calculated as the square root of Simpson's diversity index over productive rearrangements. What TCRdb holds here is the immuneACCESS table cut down to in-frame rearrangements. Part of the clones is not present; checked against another copy, under half of the missing clones reflect an unresolved V gene, and the others are unexplained. Clone size and V and J calls were adopted from that table, with D and trimming inferred from the DNA. The sample includes approximately 94,000 clones, with around four fifths observed a single time. Of the sample, about an eighth is held by the ten largest clones.

To note about this clone: The antigen it binds to is not known. The sample holds no much larger clone one base away, and base qualities are not on file.

Collaborating institutions collected whole blood in K2EDTA tubes following their own protocols. For TCRbeta analysis, collaborators shipped samples in one of three forms: frozen whole blood, isolated PBMCs, or DNA extracted from either of those sample types. The rearrangement combines TRBV7-2 with TRBJ2-7, with TRBD2 identical over 16 junction bases. The sequence came from a woman in her 70s with acute or convalescent COVID-19. The material sequenced was peripheral blood. The CDR3 protein is CASSLGLAGGTYEQYV. The nucleotide sequence is given as TGTGCCAGCAGCTTGGGACTAGCGGGGGGGACCTACGAGCAGTACGTC.